This T cell receptor beta chain was recovered during a study of blood T cells in healthy people across ages. The individuals who served as donors were healthy Caucasians living in Russia, aged roughly 6 to 100. Sample-barcoded 5' priming and a J-beta primer mix drove a second PCR of about 6 to 12 cycles. Using its own MiXCR run on the 5' RACE reads, TCRdb lists one record per CDR3 protein. The top ten clones hold about 21% of a sample with 1.8 million or so distinct CDR3 sequences, around 40% of them seen once. Comment on this clonotype: The target antigen is unknown.

With 4 bases clipped from V and 6 bases from J, the junction kept 8 bases outside the gene matches. Germline-derived CDR1 and CDR2 are SGHRS and YFSETQ. The CDR3 is 16 amino acids. Findings and limits, study-wide: Expanded clonotype shifts may have been confounded, as the donors had an unknown CMV status.

Sample: blood. The receptor was derived from a human donor in good health. V and J are TRBV5-1 and TRBJ2-1; 12 positions match TRBD1. In DNA, the CDR3 is TGCGCCAGCAGCCCGGGGACAGGGGGCCAATTCAATGAGCAGTTCTTC. It is translated as CASSPGTGGQFNEQFF.